This paragraph reports one T cell receptor beta chain. This specimen belongs to a study of shared clonotypes between healthy human individuals. TCRdb keeps only in-frame clones here, not all; method: immunoSEQ multiplex PCR. The sample includes under 2.5 million clones, just under 95% of them seen just once. The V and J ends lost 6 bases and 0 bases respectively, with 15 bases between them. From germline, CDR1 is SNHLY and CDR2 FYNNEI. The CDR3 loop spans 15 amino acids. The receptor was derived from a young man in good health. Some clones in this sample may be carry-over from other donors' samples. The chain recombines TRBV2 with TRBJ2-7; D gene uncertain. Sequenced input: naive CD4+ T cells from PBMCs. Subset: CD45RA+ positively selected. DNA of the CDR3: TGTGCCAGCAGCCCACAAGCCTTCTACTCCTACGAGCAGTACTTC. It specifies CASSPQAFYSYEQYF.